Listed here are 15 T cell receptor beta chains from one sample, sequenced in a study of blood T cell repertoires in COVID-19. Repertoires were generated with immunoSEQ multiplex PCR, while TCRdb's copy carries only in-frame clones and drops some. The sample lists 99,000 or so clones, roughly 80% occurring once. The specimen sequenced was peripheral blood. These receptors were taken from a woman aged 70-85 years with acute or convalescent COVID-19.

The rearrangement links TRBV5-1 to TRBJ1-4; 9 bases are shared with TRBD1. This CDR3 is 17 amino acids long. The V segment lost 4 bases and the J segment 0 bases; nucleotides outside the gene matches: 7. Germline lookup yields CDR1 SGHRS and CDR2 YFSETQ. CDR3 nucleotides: TGCGCCAGCAGCAAGGGACAGGGACAGGCAACTAATGAAAAACTGTTTTTT. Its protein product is CASSKGQGQATNEKLFF.

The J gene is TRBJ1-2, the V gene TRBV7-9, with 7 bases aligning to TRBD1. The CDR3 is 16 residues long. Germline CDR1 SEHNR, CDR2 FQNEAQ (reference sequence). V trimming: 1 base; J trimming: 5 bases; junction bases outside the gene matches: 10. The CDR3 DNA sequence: TGTGCCAGCAGCTTAGTGAAGCCAGGGGGTGCGTATGGCTACACCTTC. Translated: CASSLVKPGGAYGYTF.

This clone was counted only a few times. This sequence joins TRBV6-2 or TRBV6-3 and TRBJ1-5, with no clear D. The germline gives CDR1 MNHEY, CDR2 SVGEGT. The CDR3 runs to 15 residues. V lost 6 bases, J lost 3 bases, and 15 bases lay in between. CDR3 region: CASSPGINHNQPQHF. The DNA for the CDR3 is TGTGCCAGCAGCCCCGGGATCAACCACAATCAGCCCCAGCATTTT.

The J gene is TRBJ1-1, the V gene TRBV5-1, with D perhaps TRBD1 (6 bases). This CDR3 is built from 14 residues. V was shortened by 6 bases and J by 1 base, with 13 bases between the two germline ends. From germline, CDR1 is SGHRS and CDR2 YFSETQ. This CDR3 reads CASKIQGSNTEAFF. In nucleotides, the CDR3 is TGCGCCAGCAAAATACAGGGCTCGAACACTGAAGCTTTCTTT.

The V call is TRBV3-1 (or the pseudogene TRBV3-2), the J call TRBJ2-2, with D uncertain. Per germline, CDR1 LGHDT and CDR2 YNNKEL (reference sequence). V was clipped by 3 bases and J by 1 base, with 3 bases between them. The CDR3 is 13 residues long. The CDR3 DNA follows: TGTGCCAGCAGCCATCGGAACACCGGGGAGCTGTTTTTT. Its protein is CASSHRNTGELFF.

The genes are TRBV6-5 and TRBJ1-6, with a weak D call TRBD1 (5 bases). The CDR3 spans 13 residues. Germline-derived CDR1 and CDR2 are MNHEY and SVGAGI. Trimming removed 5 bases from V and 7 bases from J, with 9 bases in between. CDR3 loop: CASSRDWNSPLHF. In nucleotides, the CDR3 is TGTGCCAGCAGTCGGGACTGGAATTCACCCCTCCACTTT.

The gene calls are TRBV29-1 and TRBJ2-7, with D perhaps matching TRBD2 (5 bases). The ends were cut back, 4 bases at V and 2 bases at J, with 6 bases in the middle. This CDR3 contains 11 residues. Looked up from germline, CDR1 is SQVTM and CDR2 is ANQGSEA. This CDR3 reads CSVGGTYEQYF. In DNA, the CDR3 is TGCAGCGTTGGAGGGACCTACGAGCAGTACTTC.

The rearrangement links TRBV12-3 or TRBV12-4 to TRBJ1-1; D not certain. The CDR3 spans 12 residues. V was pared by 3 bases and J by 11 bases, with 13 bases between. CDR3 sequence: CASSFAGNSAFF. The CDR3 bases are TGTGCCAGCAGTTTCGCAGGTAATAGTGCTTTCTTT.

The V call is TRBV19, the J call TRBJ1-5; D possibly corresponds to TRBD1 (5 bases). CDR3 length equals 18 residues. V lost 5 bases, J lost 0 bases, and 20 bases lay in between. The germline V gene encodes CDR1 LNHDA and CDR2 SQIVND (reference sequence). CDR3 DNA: TGTGCCAGTAGTCCAGGGAAGGGGTACTCTTATAGCAATCAGCCCCAGCATTTT. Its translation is CASSPGKGYSYSNQPQHF.

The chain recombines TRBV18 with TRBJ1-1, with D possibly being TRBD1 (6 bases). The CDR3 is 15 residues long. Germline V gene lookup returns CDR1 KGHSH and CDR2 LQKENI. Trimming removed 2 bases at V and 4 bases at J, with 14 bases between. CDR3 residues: CASSPDQGLVTEAFF. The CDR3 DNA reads TGTGCCAGCTCACCAGATCAGGGGCTAGTCACTGAAGCTTTCTTT.

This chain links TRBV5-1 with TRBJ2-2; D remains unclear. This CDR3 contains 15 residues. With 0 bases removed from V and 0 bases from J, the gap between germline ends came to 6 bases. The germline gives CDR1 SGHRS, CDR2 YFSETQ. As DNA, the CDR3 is TGCGCCAGCAGCTTGGTCGTCGCGAACACCGGGGAGCTGTTTTTT. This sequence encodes CASSLVVANTGELFF.

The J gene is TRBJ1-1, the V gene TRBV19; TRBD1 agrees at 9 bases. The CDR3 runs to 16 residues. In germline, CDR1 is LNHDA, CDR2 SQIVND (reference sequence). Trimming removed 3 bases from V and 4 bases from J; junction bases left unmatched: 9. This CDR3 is CASSMRTGAPGTEAFF. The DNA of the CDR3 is TGTGCCAGTAGTATGCGGACAGGGGCGCCGGGCACTGAAGCTTTCTTT.

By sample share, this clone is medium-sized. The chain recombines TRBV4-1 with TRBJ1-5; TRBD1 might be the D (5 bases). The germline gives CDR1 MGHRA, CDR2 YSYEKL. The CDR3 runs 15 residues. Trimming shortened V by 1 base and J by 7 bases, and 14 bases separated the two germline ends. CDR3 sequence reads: CASSQGPGGGQPQHF. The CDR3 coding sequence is TGCGCCAGCAGCCAAGGGCCTGGGGGAGGGCAGCCCCAGCATTTT.

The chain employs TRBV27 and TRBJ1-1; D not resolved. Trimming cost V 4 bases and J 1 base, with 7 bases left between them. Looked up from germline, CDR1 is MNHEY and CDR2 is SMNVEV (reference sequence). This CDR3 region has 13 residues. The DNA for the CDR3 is TGTGCCAGCAGTTCTCCCGGGAACACTGAAGCTTTCTTT. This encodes CASSSPGNTEAFF.

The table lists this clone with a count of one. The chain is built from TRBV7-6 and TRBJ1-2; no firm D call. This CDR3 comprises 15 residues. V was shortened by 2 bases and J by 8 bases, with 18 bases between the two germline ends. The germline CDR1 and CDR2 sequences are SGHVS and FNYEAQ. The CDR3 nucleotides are TGTGCCAGCAGCTTAAGTTTAGGCCAGGTCAGCGGCTACACCTTC. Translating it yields CASSLSLGQVSGYTF.